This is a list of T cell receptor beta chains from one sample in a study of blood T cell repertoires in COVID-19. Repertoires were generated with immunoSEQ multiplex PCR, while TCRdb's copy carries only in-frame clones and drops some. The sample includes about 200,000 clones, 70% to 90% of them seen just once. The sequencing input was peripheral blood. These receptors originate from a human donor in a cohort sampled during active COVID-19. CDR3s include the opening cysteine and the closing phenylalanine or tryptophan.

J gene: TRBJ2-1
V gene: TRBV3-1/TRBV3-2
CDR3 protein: CASSQNPGQVNNEQFF

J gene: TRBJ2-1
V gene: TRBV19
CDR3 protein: CASSTIPQDRGYNEQFF

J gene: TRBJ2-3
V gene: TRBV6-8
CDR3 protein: CASSWTGRGDTQYF

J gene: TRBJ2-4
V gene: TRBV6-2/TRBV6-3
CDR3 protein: CASSKGLGGSAKNIQYF

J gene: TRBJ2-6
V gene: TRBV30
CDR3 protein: CAWRRSSLLSGANVLTF

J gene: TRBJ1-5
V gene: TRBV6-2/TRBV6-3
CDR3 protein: CASSYTTGFGNQPQHF

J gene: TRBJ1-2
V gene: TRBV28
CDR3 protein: CASSYGAGYTF

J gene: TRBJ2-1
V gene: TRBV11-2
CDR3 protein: CASSLVGLAQYNEQFF

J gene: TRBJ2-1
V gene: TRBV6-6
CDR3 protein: CASSRDRDYYNEQFF

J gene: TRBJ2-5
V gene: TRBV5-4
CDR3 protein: CASGPGDRNEETQYF

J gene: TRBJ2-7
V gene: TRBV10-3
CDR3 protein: CATYGTAKPGSYEQYF

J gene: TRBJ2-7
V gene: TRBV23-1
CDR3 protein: CASSQLLGQGNEQYF

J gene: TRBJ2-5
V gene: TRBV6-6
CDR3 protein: CASSPTRDRVSSKISFGRFETQYF

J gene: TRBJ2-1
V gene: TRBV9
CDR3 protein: CASSTYRDRGYNEQFF

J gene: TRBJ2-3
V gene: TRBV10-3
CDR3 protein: CAIGTGRLTDTQYF

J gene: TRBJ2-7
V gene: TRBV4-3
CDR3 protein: CASSHSRRGLYEQYF

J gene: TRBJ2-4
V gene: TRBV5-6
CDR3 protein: CASSLAAGGQKNIQYF

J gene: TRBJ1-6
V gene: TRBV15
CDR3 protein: CATSRDLSDRGNSPLHF

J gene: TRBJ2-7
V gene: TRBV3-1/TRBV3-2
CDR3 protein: CASSQGQGRGNEQYF

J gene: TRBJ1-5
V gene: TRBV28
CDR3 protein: CASSLFVRQHNQPQHF

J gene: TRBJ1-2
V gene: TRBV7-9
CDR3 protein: CASSSEGTTYGYTF

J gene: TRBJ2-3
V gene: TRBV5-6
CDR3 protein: CASSNGLVKADTQYF